One sample yielded the 27 T cell receptor beta chains listed below, sequenced in a study of shared clonotypes between healthy human individuals (dated by TCRdb to the early 2020s). Libraries came from the immunoSEQ multiplex PCR assay. The table was pulled from immuneACCESS by TCRdb, which kept in-frame rearrangements only. Such tables lose some clones; where checked, under half of the loss comes from unresolved V genes, and the rest has no known cause. Recorded for this sample are some 550,000 clones; around 97% of them occurred a single time. Approximately 0.057% of the sample comes from the top ten. Sequenced: naive CD4+ T cells sorted from blood. In the paper's terms, the cell subset or site label means: CD45RA+ positively selected. These receptors were taken from a woman aged 25 to 45 in good health.

This clone was seen a single time. The chain uses TRBV11-2 and TRBJ2-7; TRBD1 matches 10 bases. Trimming took 5 bases from V and 7 from J; bases not matched to a gene: 8. This CDR3 comprises 14 residues. Germline loops: CDR1 SGHAT, CDR2 FQNNGV. The CDR3 sequence is CASSERTGGSEQYF. CDR3 in DNA: TGTGCCAGCAGCGAGCGGACAGGGGGATCGGAGCAGTACTTC.

The chain has TRBV18 and TRBJ2-3; D unresolved. This CDR3 is 14 amino acids long. From germline, CDR1 is KGHSH and CDR2 LQKENI. Trimming took off 1 base at V and 4 bases at J, with 9 bases between the two ends. In DNA form, the CDR3 reads TGTGCCAGCTCACCACGGGCCAGCGCAGATACGCAGTATTTT. As protein: CASSPRASADTQYF.

The gene calls are TRBV5-1 and TRBJ2-7; the match to TRBD2 covers 9 bases. The CDR3 totals 14 residues. The V and J ends lost 4 bases and 3 bases, in that order; junction bases with no gene match: 5. The V gene's germline CDR1 is SGHRS and CDR2 YFSETQ. The CDR3: CASSVVTSGYEQYF. CDR3 in DNA: TGCGCCAGCAGCGTCGTGACTAGCGGCTACGAGCAGTACTTC.

Here the CDR3 DNA reads TGCGCCAGCAGCTTGGCCGGACTCAAGACGGGGCAGTTCTTC. It is translated as CASSLAGLKTGQFF. This sequence joins TRBV5-1 and TRBJ2-1; D perhaps matches TRBD2 (5 bases). In germline, CDR1 is SGHRS, CDR2 YFSETQ. This CDR3 region has 14 residues. V was clipped by 0 bases and J by 12 bases, with 16 bases between them.

The J gene is TRBJ2-5, the V gene TRBV5-1, with TRBD2 identical over 14 bases. The CDR3 has 16 amino acids. After removal of 3 bases from V and 5 bases from J, the junction contained 6 bases not matched to a gene. Germline V gene data show CDR1 as SGHRS and CDR2 as YFSETQ. The CDR3 DNA follows: TGCGCCAGCAGCTCCGGGACTAGCGGGAGTTGGGAGACCCAGTACTTC. As protein: CASSSGTSGSWETQYF.

This clone was counted a single time. The chain combines TRBV5-8 with TRBJ2-2; TRBD1 might be the D (5 bases). Trimming left V 1 base short and J 7 bases short, with 14 bases between. The germline V gene encodes CDR1 SGHTS and CDR2 YDEGEE. The CDR3 runs to 15 residues. This CDR3 is CASSLRQGEIGELFF. In DNA form, the CDR3 reads TGTGCCAGCAGCTTGCGCCAGGGCGAAATCGGGGAGCTGTTTTTT.

This clone was detected a few times. CDR3 loop: CASSSTGIGYGYTF. In DNA, the CDR3 is TGTGCCAGCAGTTCAACAGGGATCGGCTATGGCTACACCTTC. The chain combines TRBV6-5 with TRBJ1-2; D may be TRBD1 (6 bases). Trimming cost V 4 bases and J 4 bases, with 13 bases left between them. This CDR3 has 14 residues. Germline V gene data show CDR1 as MNHEY and CDR2 as SVGAGI.

The rearrangement links TRBV6-6 to TRBJ2-7, with D tentatively TRBD1 (6 bases). Germline CDR1 is MNHNY and CDR2 is SVGAGI (reference sequence). Trimming stripped 6 bases from V and 6 bases from J, with 15 bases between. CDR3 length: 13 amino acids. CDR3 region: CASRQQNRVEQYF. The CDR3 nucleotides are TGTGCCAGCAGGCAACAAAACAGGGTCGAGCAGTACTTC.

This chain joins TRBV2 and TRBJ2-1, with 14 bases aligning to TRBD2. The CDR3 is 15 residues long. CDR1 and CDR2 from the germline V gene are SNHLY and FYNNEI. Trimming at V came to 4 bases and at J to 7 bases, leaving 3 bases not matched to a gene. CDR3 bases: TGTGCCAGCAGTGTGGGACTAGCGGGAGCAAATGAGCAGTTCTTC. This codes for CASSVGLAGANEQFF. The variable domain in full, with the rest retrieved from reference TRBV2 and TRBJ2-1, is EPEVTQTPSHQVTQMGQEVILRCVPISNHLYFYWYRQILGQKVEFLVSFYNNEISEKSEIFDDQFSVERPDGSNFTLKIRSTKLEDSAMYFCASSVGLAGANEQFFGPGTRLTVL.

The chain employs TRBV5-4 and TRBJ2-7, with D possibly TRBD1 on 7 matching bases. The CDR3 extends over 15 amino acids. Trimming cost V 5 bases and J 0 bases, with 15 bases left between them. Germline loops: CDR1 SGHNT, CDR2 YYREEE (reference sequence). The CDR3 is CASSGGTAASYEQYF. The CDR3 DNA reads as TGTGCCAGCAGTGGAGGGACAGCTGCCTCCTACGAGCAGTACTTC.

DNA of the CDR3: TGTGCCAGCAGTGTGACAGTTCTGTTGTATTCACCCCTCCACTTT. As protein: CASSVTVLLYSPLHF. The chain couples TRBV28 to TRBJ1-6; weak D call: TRBD1 (5 bases). The V end lost 5 bases, the J end lost 8 bases, and 16 bases lay between the germline ends. Germline CDR1 and CDR2: MDHEN and SYDVKM. The CDR3 spans 15 residues.

This clone was picked up one time. The chain links TRBV19 to TRBJ1-5; the D is unclear. Trimming stripped 8 bases from V and 4 bases from J, with 6 bases between. Germline V gene data show CDR1 as LNHDA and CDR2 as SQIVND (reference sequence). CDR3 length: 11 residues. In DNA, the CDR3 is TGTGCCAGTGGAAAAAATCAGCCCCAGCATTTT. Protein product: CASGKNQPQHF. Full variable domain (outside the CDR3, taken from reference TRBV19 and TRBJ1-5): DGGITQSPKYLFRKEGQNVTLSCEQNLNHDAMYWYRQDPGQGLRLIYYSQIVNDFQKGDIAEGYSVSREKKESFPLTVTSAQKNPTAFYLCASGKNQPQHFGDGTRLSIL.

The V call is TRBV5-6, the J call TRBJ1-5; TRBD1 aligns across 9 bases. V lost 4 bases, J lost 11 bases, and 13 bases stayed unmatched. The CDR3 has 15 residues. CDR1 and CDR2 from the germline V gene are SGHDT and YYEEEE. The CDR3 is CASSRQGVVPGSQHF. CDR3 in DNA: TGTGCCAGCAGCCGACAGGGGGTCGTCCCAGGGTCCCAGCATTTT.

This chain joins TRBV27 and TRBJ1-6, with no clear D. In germline, CDR1 is MNHEY, CDR2 SMNVEV (reference sequence). The CDR3 has 14 residues. Trimming cost V 6 bases and J 0 bases, with 6 bases left between them. CDR3 coding DNA: TGTGCCAGCAGCTATAGCTCCTATAATTCACCCCTCCACTTT. Translated: CASSYSSYNSPLHF.

The chain employs TRBV4-2 and TRBJ2-5, with D possibly called TRBD1 or TRBD2 (6 bases each). The DNA matches TRBJ2-7 better at its end, which makes the J call doubtful. Germline assignment: CDR1 LGHNA and CDR2 YNFKEQ. The CDR3 is made up of 15 amino acids. This CDR3 is CASSQGGAGPYEQYF. The CDR3 nucleotides read TGTGCCAGCAGCCAAGGGGGGGCAGGCCCCTACGAGCAGTACTTC.

CDR3 in DNA: TGTGCCAGCAGTTTCCAGGGATCACCCCTCCACTTT. It specifies CASSFQGSPLHF. V and J are TRBV27 and TRBJ1-6, with D possibly being TRBD1 (5 bases). Trimming shortened V by 3 bases and J by 10 bases, and 7 bases separated the two germline ends. The CDR3 spans 12 residues. The germline V gene has CDR1 MNHEY and CDR2 SMNVEV (reference sequence).

This chain joins TRBV19 and TRBJ1-5, with D possibly TRBD1 on 6 matching bases. V was clipped by 6 bases and J by 6 bases, with 15 bases between them. The CDR3 has 14 amino acids. The germline CDR1 and CDR2 sequences are LNHDA and SQIVND (reference sequence). CDR3 nucleotide sequence: TGTGCCAGTAGGGACCTAGGAGGGGGTCAGCCCCAGCATTTT. The encoded protein is CASRDLGGGQPQHF.

The V call is TRBV25-1, the J call TRBJ1-2; a possible D gene is TRBD1 (5 bases). The length of the CDR3 is 15 residues. Trimming removed 3 bases from V and 6 bases from J, with 17 bases in between. The V gene's germline CDR1 is MGHDK and CDR2 SYGVNS. For the CDR3, the DNA is TGTGCCAGCAGTGAGAGTTCTGGTTGGGGCGATGGCTACACCTTC. Protein product: CASSESSGWGDGYTF.

To note about this clone: This specimen includes other DNA sequences encoding the same CDR3. This rearrangement joins TRBV29-1 to TRBJ2-5, with 7 nucleotides matching TRBD1. The CDR3 extends over 12 amino acids. Germline trimming cut 5 bases from V and 4 bases from J; bases unmatched to any gene: 4. CDR1 and CDR2 from the germline V gene are SQVTM and ANQGSEA. CDR3 protein: CSVRQGSETQYF. Written as DNA, the CDR3 is TGCAGCGTTCGACAGGGTTCAGAGACCCAGTACTTC.

The genes are TRBV9 and TRBJ2-1; possibly TRBD2 for D (6 bases). The CDR3 length is 14 residues. Germline CDR1 SGDLS, CDR2 YYNGEE. Trimming took off 0 bases at V and 4 bases at J, with 8 bases between the two ends. DNA for the CDR3: TGTGCCAGCAGCGTAGAGAGCGGGTACAATGAGCAGTTCTTC. Its translation: CASSVESGYNEQFF.

The chain links TRBV7-2 to TRBJ2-2; a weak D match, TRBD2 (6 bases). CDR3 length equals 15 residues. Germline V gene sequence: CDR1 SGHTA, CDR2 FQGNSA. Trimming took off 0 bases at V and 1 base at J, with 6 bases between the two ends. CDR3 nucleotides: TGTGCCAGCAGCTTAGCTAGCGGGAACACCGGGGAGCTGTTTTTT. Translated: CASSLASGNTGELFF.

The rearrangement links TRBV4-1 to TRBJ2-1, with 10 bases fitting TRBD2. CDR1 and CDR2 (germline): MGHRA, YSYEKL. The CDR3 is 16 amino acids. J was trimmed by 4 bases and V by 5 bases; bases with no gene match: 8. The CDR3: CASSTSGRALYNEQFF. As DNA, the CDR3 is TGCGCCAGCAGCACAAGCGGGAGGGCCTTATACAATGAGCAGTTCTTC.

This chain uses TRBV27 with TRBJ2-2; TRBD2 aligns across 9 bases. After removal of 6 bases from V and 4 bases from J, the junction contained 9 bases not matched to a gene. The CDR3 has 16 residues. The germline V gene encodes CDR1 MNHEY and CDR2 SMNVEV (reference sequence). The CDR3 loop reads CASSPRAGGGTGELFF. DNA of the CDR3: TGTGCCAGCAGCCCCCGAGCGGGAGGCGGCACCGGGGAGCTGTTTTTT.

The chain uses TRBV15 and TRBJ2-7; 7 nucleotides match TRBD1. J gave up 7 bases and V 5 bases, and 11 bases lay outside the gene matches. Germline values: CDR1 LNHNV, CDR2 YYDKDF (reference sequence). The CDR3 covers 14 residues. CDR3 coding DNA: TGTGCCACCAGCTATGGCAGGGGGTCTCGGGAGCAGTACTTC. It encodes CATSYGRGSREQYF.

V is TRBV6-1 and J is TRBJ2-7, with no clear D. CDR1 and CDR2 from the germline V gene are MNHNS and SASEGT. V was clipped by 2 bases and J by 3 bases, with 8 bases between them. CDR3 length: 13 residues. CDR3 residues: CASSENHGYEQYF. CDR3 DNA sequence: TGTGCCAGCAGTGAAAATCATGGCTACGAGCAGTACTTC.

The chain links TRBV18 to TRBJ1-1, with D possibly matching TRBD1 (5 bases). Trimming pared 5 bases from V and 2 bases from J, leaving 12 bases between. The CDR3 runs 14 residues. Looked up from germline, CDR1 is KGHSH and CDR2 is LQKENI. The CDR3 loop reads CASSALGDNTEAFF. CDR3 nucleotides: TGTGCCAGCTCAGCGTTGGGGGACAACACTGAAGCTTTCTTT.

With regard to this clone: This same CDR3 is encoded by further DNA sequences in the sample. The rearrangement links TRBV19 to TRBJ1-1; D not certain. Germline V gene sequence: CDR1 LNHDA, CDR2 SQIVND (reference sequence). The CDR3 has 13 amino acids. Deletions cut 3 bases from V and 0 bases from J, with 5 bases between. Written as DNA, the CDR3 is TGTGCCAGTAGTATGGGGATGAACACTGAAGCTTTCTTT. The encoded protein is CASSMGMNTEAFF. The whole variable domain, remainder taken from reference TRBV19 and TRBJ1-1, is DGGITQSPKYLFRKEGQNVTLSCEQNLNHDAMYWYRQDPGQGLRLIYYSQIVNDFQKGDIAEGYSVSREKKESFPLTVTSAQKNPTAFYLCASSMGMNTEAFFGQGTRLTVV.